This T cell receptor beta chain was sequenced for a study of CD8 T cells in Susac syndrome. Germline assignment: CDR1 MGHRA and CDR2 YSYEKL. The CDR3 has 15 residues. Trimming removed 3 bases at V and 4 bases at J, with 15 bases between. In its sample, this clonotype was seen once. Reverse transcription of roughly 0.5 to 1 ug RNA was carried out with random hexamers. TCRdb reanalysed the immunoSEQ multiplex PCR reads using MiXCR and keeps one entry per CDR3 protein. The repertoire holds 100,000 to 150,000 distinct CDR3 sequences, with 85% to 95% as singletons. Relapsing-remitting disease, either stable or active, was present in the treatment-naive patients who were the multiple sclerosis controls.

Sequenced material: CD8+ T cells from PBMCs. The sequence came from a human donor with multiple sclerosis. The rearrangement joins TRBV4-1 to TRBJ1-1; no definite D call. CDR3 bases: TGCGCCAGCAGCCAGTGGGGTGGGGTGGGCACTGAAGCTTTCTTT. Protein sequence: CASSQWGGVGTEAFF.